The T cell receptor (beta chain) described here comes from a study of blood T cells in healthy people across ages. Findings of the study overall: Strong correlation existed between TCR beta diversity and naive T cell percentage.

This clonotype was seen more than once but under ten times. The antigen remains undetermined. This may be a read error, as it is one base from a much larger clone. The V and J ends lost 6 bases and 7 bases, in that order; junction bases with no gene match: 12. Germline CDR1 SGHTA, CDR2 FQGNSA. This CDR3 has 15 amino acids. The study isolated at least 6.5 million PBMCs from each sample. Per individual sample, total RNA of at least 5.5 micrograms was extracted. Primers used in a second PCR of about 7 to 12 cycles were a sample-barcoded 5' primer and a J-beta primer mix. TCRdb recomputed calls from the 5' RACE reads with MiXCR, one row per CDR3 protein. The table shows some 640,000 distinct CDR3 sequences, with approximately 30% occurring only once.

The source is a woman older than 75 in good health. This chain connects TRBV7-2 to TRBJ2-7; TRBD1 agrees at 10 bases. The sequencing input was blood. CDR3 in amino acids: CASRFGQGGYNEQYF. The DNA for the CDR3 is TGTGCCAGCAGATTCGGACAGGGGGGCTACAATGAGCAGTACTTC.